This entry concerns a single TCR beta chain. Antigen: not known. Sequencing used immunoSEQ multiplex PCR; TCRdb keeps in-frame clones, though not all of them. The repertoire holds nearly 1,000,000 clones, with over 60% as singletons. The record originates from a study of shared clonotypes between healthy human individuals. Across the whole study: The study used three CD4 naive, three CD4 memory, two CD8 naive and one CD8 memory plate per donor.

General study results and limits: Shared across several donors were about 4.8% of the naive CD4 clonotypes.

CDR3 length: 14 amino acids. V lost 3 bases, J lost 0 bases, and 6 bases lay in between. Germline V lookup: CDR1 SGHVS, CDR2 FQNEAQ. The chain joins TRBV7-8 to TRBJ1-3; D remains ambiguous. The receptor was isolated from a man aged 18 to 35 in good health. Sequenced material: memory CD4+ T cells sorted from blood. This sample's subset: CD45RA-negative fraction. CDR3 loop: CASSFIYSGNTIYF. The CDR3 nucleotides read TGTGCCAGCAGCTTTATTTACTCTGGAAACACCATATATTTT.